This TCR beta chain was sequenced in a study of blood T cell repertoires in COVID-19. Those enrolled, adults aged roughly 18 to 89 years, came from around 25 US areas. Sequenced by immunoSEQ multiplex PCR; TCRdb stores in-frame clones only, minus some. The data show 300,000 to 400,000 clones, around nine tenths seen once. CDR3 length: 16 amino acids. The V segment lost 7 bases and the J segment 7 bases; nucleotides outside the gene matches: 15. Germline V CDR1 and CDR2: MNHEY, SMNVEV (reference sequence). What was sequenced was PBMCs or T cells enriched from blood (not recorded which). The chain couples TRBV27 to TRBJ2-1; 8 nucleotides line up with TRBD1. The sequence was collected from a woman younger than 45 with acute COVID-19. CDR3 DNA: TGTGCCAGCAATAAGGACAGGGACACACGAGGGAATGAGCAGTTCTTC. This codes for CASNKDRDTRGNEQFF.